Shown below are 24 T cell receptor beta chains from a single sample sequenced in a study of cytomegalovirus exposure and HLA in healthy donors. The study ran its PCR with 60 Vbeta and 13 Jbeta primers. The protocol was immunoSEQ multiplex PCR, while the TCRdb copy is restricted to in-frame clones and leaves out a portion. The sample has fewer than 95,000 clones; about 69% are singletons. Sequenced input: PBMCs. Source of these receptors: a woman aged 40-49 years in good health and CMV-seropositive.

This clone was picked up a small number of times. The V gene is TRBV6-6, the J gene TRBJ1-1; D not certain. The CDR3 is 13 residues long. Germline V CDR1 and CDR2: MNHNY, SVGAGI (reference sequence). Trimming stripped 2 bases from V and 5 bases from J, with 9 bases between. The CDR3 is CASSYGEWTEAFF. Here the CDR3 DNA reads TGTGCCAGCAGTTACGGGGAGTGGACTGAAGCTTTCTTT.

The chain uses TRBV28 and TRBJ2-1; D call uncertain. The CDR3 has 11 residues. Germline values: CDR1 MDHEN, CDR2 SYDVKM. V gave up 7 bases and J gave up 4 bases, with 5 bases separating them. CDR3 sequence reads: CASTKYNEQFF. In DNA form, the CDR3 reads TGTGCCAGCACCAAATACAATGAGCAGTTCTTC.

The V call is TRBV4-1, the J call TRBJ1-4, with 7 bases identical to TRBD1. This CDR3 spans 15 amino acids. Per the germline V gene, CDR1 is MGHRA and CDR2 is YSYEKL. V dropped 6 bases and J dropped 7; count of bases not matched to a gene: 11. The CDR3 reads CASRLEEGAGEKLFF. In nucleotides, the CDR3 is TGCGCCAGCAGGCTAGAGGAGGGGGCCGGTGAAAAACTGTTTTTT.

V and J are TRBV10-3 and TRBJ1-1; 8 bases align to TRBD1. Germline V gene data show CDR1 as ENHRY and CDR2 as SYGVKD. Unmatched junction bases numbered 14, after V lost 6 bases and J lost 5 bases. This CDR3 has 16 amino acids. The CDR3 bases are TGTGCCATCAGCCCCCGGCAGGGGGCGGAAGGAACTGAAGCTTTCTTT. It encodes CAISPRQGAEGTEAFF.

This chain links TRBV27 with TRBJ2-1; a weak D match, TRBD1 (5 bases). The ends were cut back, 5 bases at V and 8 bases at J, with 22 bases in the middle. The CDR3 spans 16 residues. The germline CDR1 and CDR2 sequences are MNHEY and SMNVEV (reference sequence). The CDR3 DNA is TGTGCCAGCAGTCCAGGGTCACCGACACAATTCGATGAGCAGTTCTTC. This codes for CASSPGSPTQFDEQFF.

The rearrangement links TRBV5-6 to TRBJ2-7; D perhaps matches TRBD2 (6 bases). Trimming removed 3 bases from V and 3 bases from J, with 13 bases in between. CDR3 length: 14 amino acids. CDR1 and CDR2 (germline): SGHDT, YYEEEE. The CDR3 DNA reads TGTGCCAGCAGCTGGTCCGGGGGAGTCTACGAGCAGTACTTC. This gives the protein CASSWSGGVYEQYF.

The V gene is TRBV19, the J gene TRBJ1-2, with D possibly matching TRBD1 (6 bases). Germline values: CDR1 LNHDA, CDR2 SQIVND (reference sequence). Deletions cut 3 bases from V and 7 bases from J, with 15 bases between. This CDR3 is 14 amino acids long. DNA for the CDR3: TGTGCCAGTAGTATGGATGGGGGCAGGGGTGGCTACACCTTC. Its translation is CASSMDGGRGGYTF.

The sample holds a few counts of this clone. This rearrangement joins TRBV7-9 to TRBJ2-7; TRBD1 agrees at 12 bases. With V trimmed by 3 bases and J by 5 bases, 5 bases remained unmatched. This CDR3 is 15 amino acids long. Germline values: CDR1 SEHNR, CDR2 FQNEAQ (reference sequence). The CDR3 sequence: CASSFWDRGLDEQYF. Written as DNA, the CDR3 is TGTGCCAGCAGCTTCTGGGACAGGGGGCTCGACGAGCAGTACTTC.

The gene calls are TRBV11-2 and TRBJ1-5; D possibly corresponds to TRBD1 (6 bases). Between the trimmed V and J ends, which lost 5 bases and 4 bases, there was a span of 9 bases. The CDR3 length is 13 residues. Germline assignment: CDR1 SGHAT and CDR2 FQNNGV. The CDR3 reads CASSLQGNQPQHF. CDR3 DNA sequence: TGTGCCAGCAGCCTACAGGGAAATCAGCCCCAGCATTTT.

The chain uses TRBV6-1 and TRBJ1-3; 8 positions match TRBD1. Trimming took 6 bases from V and 3 from J; bases not matched to a gene: 7. The CDR3 sequence is 15 residues long. Germline values: CDR1 MNHNS, CDR2 SASEGT. The CDR3 spells CASSPRQGYGNTIYF. CDR3 in DNA: TGTGCCAGCAGCCCAAGACAGGGGTATGGAAACACCATATATTTT.

This clone was seen more than once but under ten times. The chain is built from TRBV4-3 and TRBJ2-7; D might be TRBD1 (5 bases). The germline CDR1 and CDR2 sequences are LGHNA and YSLEER. This CDR3 contains 13 residues. Trimming removed 6 bases at V and 5 bases at J, with 14 bases between. The CDR3 reads CASSRDSDDEQYF. DNA for the CDR3: TGCGCCAGCAGTCGAGACAGTGACGACGAGCAGTACTTC.

The rearrangement joins TRBV9 to TRBJ2-2; the match to TRBD2 covers 8 bases. Looked up from germline, CDR1 is SGDLS and CDR2 is YYNGEE. Trimming at V came to 6 bases and at J to 2 bases, leaving 6 bases not matched to a gene. This CDR3 has 15 amino acids. The CDR3 DNA reads TGTGCCAGCAACCCGACTAGCGAAAACACCGGGGAGCTGTTTTTT. Residues: CASNPTSENTGELFF.

The chain combines TRBV27 with TRBJ1-2, with D unresolved. CDR3 length: 12 residues. V dropped 5 bases and J dropped 4 bases, with 8 bases sitting between them. CDR1 is MNHEY, CDR2 SMNVEV, per germline (reference sequence). Here the CDR3 reads CASSATSYGYTF. CDR3 sequence (DNA): TGTGCCAGCAGTGCCACGAGCTATGGCTACACCTTC.

The genes are TRBV7-9 and TRBJ2-2; 12 positions agree with TRBD2. Germline V gene lookup returns CDR1 SEHNR and CDR2 FQNEAQ (reference sequence). V lost 2 bases, J lost 5 bases, and 3 bases stayed unmatched. The CDR3 totals 16 residues. As DNA, the CDR3 is TGTGCCAGCAGCTTACAACTAGCGGGGGGAACCGGGGAGCTGTTTTTT. It specifies CASSLQLAGGTGELFF.

In its sample, this clone was seen a few times. The V and J genes are TRBV7-6 and TRBJ2-7; the D gene is possibly TRBD1 (6 bases). Trimming cost V 5 bases and J 2 bases, with 13 bases left between them. Germline lookup yields CDR1 SGHVS and CDR2 FNYEAQ. The CDR3 is 14 amino acids. CDR3 loop: CASSADQGPYEQYF. DNA of the CDR3: TGTGCCAGCAGCGCTGACCAGGGGCCCTACGAGCAGTACTTC.

This sequence joins TRBV15 and TRBJ1-4; perhaps TRBD1 as D (5 bases). The CDR3 length is 15 residues. Trimming pared 0 bases from V and 0 bases from J, leaving 5 bases between. Per germline, CDR1 LNHNV and CDR2 YYDKDF (reference sequence). CDR3 in amino acids: CATSREGATNEKLFF. As DNA, the CDR3 is TGTGCCACCAGCAGAGAAGGGGCAACTAATGAAAAACTGTTTTTT.

This clone was seen a few times. The chain combines TRBV5-8 with TRBJ2-6; D gene uncertain. The CDR3 consists of 15 residues. Germline assignment: CDR1 SGHTS and CDR2 YDEGEE. Trimming took off 1 base at V and 1 base at J, with 6 bases between the two ends. CDR3 residues: CASSLKRSGANVLTF. The CDR3 DNA is TGTGCCAGCAGCTTGAAGAGATCTGGGGCCAACGTCCTGACTTTC. Using reference TRBV5-8 and TRBJ2-6 for the parts outside the CDR3, the full variable domain is EAGVTQSPTHLIKTRGQQATLRCSPISGHTSVYWYQQALGLGLQFLLWYDEGEERNRGNFPPRFSGRQFPNYSSELNVNALELEDSALYLCASSLKRSGANVLTFGAGSRLTVL.

The V call is TRBV6-1, the J call TRBJ1-1; tentative D call: TRBD1 (5 bases). Trimming took 4 bases from V and 5 from J, leaving 17 bases between them. The CDR3 length is 15 residues. Germline lookup yields CDR1 MNHNS and CDR2 SASEGT. DNA for the CDR3: TGTGCCAGCAGTGCCAGGATCTACGGGGGGACTGAAGCTTTCTTT. As protein: CASSARIYGGTEAFF.

The chain recombines TRBV6-1 with TRBJ1-2; possibly TRBD1 for D (6 bases). Germline lookup yields CDR1 MNHNS and CDR2 SASEGT. This CDR3 is built from 15 residues. Trimming left V 6 bases short and J 2 bases short, with 16 bases between. CDR3 nucleotides: TGTGCCAGCAGCGCGGGCGGTGGACAGAACTATGGCTACACCTTC. Translation gives CASSAGGGQNYGYTF.

This clone was seen a handful of times. The gene calls are TRBV4-1 and TRBJ1-2; 7 bases map to TRBD1. Trimming removed 2 bases from V and 7 bases from J; junction bases left unmatched: 7. CDR1 MGHRA and CDR2 YSYEKL come from the germline V gene. This CDR3 comprises 14 residues. CDR3 nucleotides: TGCGCCAGCAGCCAAAGCAGGGGGATAGGTGGCTACACCTTC. Translated: CASSQSRGIGGYTF.

The chain is built from TRBV6-6 and TRBJ1-2, with D perhaps matching TRBD1 (6 bases). The CDR3 totals 15 residues. V was cut by 0 bases and J by 6 bases, with 14 bases left in between. Germline lookup yields CDR1 MNHNY and CDR2 SVGAGI (reference sequence). The CDR3 DNA follows: TGTGCCAGCAGTTACTCCCTTGCAGGGGCCAATGGCTACACCTTC. Protein sequence: CASSYSLAGANGYTF.

The chain joins TRBV5-1 to TRBJ2-7, with D possibly being TRBD2 (5 bases). The CDR3 sequence is 16 residues long. Trimming left V 3 bases short and J 0 bases short, with 16 bases between. Germline CDR1 SGHRS, CDR2 YFSETQ. Here the CDR3 DNA reads TGCGCCAGCAGCTCGGACCCGGGTGGGAGCTCCTACGAGCAGTACTTC. Protein product: CASSSDPGGSSYEQYF.

Worth noting for this clone: Different DNA sequences within this sample yield the same CDR3. The chain uses TRBV7-2 and TRBJ1-2; 8 bases align to TRBD1. CDR3 length equals 13 residues. The germline gives CDR1 SGHTA, CDR2 FQGNSA. The V gene end was trimmed by 5 bases and the J gene end by 5 bases; junction bases not matched to a gene: 4. CDR3 DNA sequence: TGTGCCAGCAGCCAAGGACAGGGATATGGCTACACCTTC. Protein sequence: CASSQGQGYGYTF.

The gene calls are TRBV7-8 and TRBJ2-7; the match to TRBD2 covers 9 bases. There are 14 residues in the CDR3. After removal of 4 bases from V and 2 bases from J, the junction contained 3 bases not matched to a gene. The germline CDR1 and CDR2 sequences are SGHVS and FQNEAQ. DNA of the CDR3: TGTGCCAGCAGCTGGGCTAGCGGGACCTACGAGCAGTACTTC. Encoded protein: CASSWASGTYEQYF. Filled out from reference TRBV7-8 and TRBJ2-7, the complete variable domain reads GAGVSQSPRYKVAKRGQDVALRCDPISGHVSLFWYQQALGQGPEFLTYFQNEAQLDKSGLPSDRFFAERPEGSVSTLKIQRTQQEDSAVYLCASSWASGTYEQYFGPGTRLTVT.